Listed here are 11 T cell receptor beta chains from one sample, sequenced in a study of PD-L1 blockade in urothelial cancer. Clones were sequenced by immunoSEQ multiplex PCR, and TCRdb holds only the in-frame ones, with some missing. The sample lists around 100,000 clones, approximately 85% occurring once. The sequencing used PBMCs, collected around atezolizumab (anti-PD-L1) treatment. These receptors all stem from a man aged 50 or older with urothelial cancer.

The rearrangement links TRBV6-6 to TRBJ2-7; D is possibly TRBD2 (5 bases). Trimming removed 2 bases from V and 3 bases from J, with 11 bases in between. Per the germline V gene, CDR1 is MNHNY and CDR2 is SVGAGI (reference sequence). The CDR3 length is 14 residues. CDR3 residues: CASSYREMDYEQYF. CDR3 coding DNA: TGTGCCAGCAGTTACCGGGAAATGGACTACGAGCAGTACTTC.

The rearrangement links TRBV29-1 to TRBJ1-6; unclear D gene. This CDR3 has 16 amino acids. Trimming shortened V by 8 bases and J by 0 bases, and 17 bases separated the two germline ends. Germline CDR1 reads SQVTM; CDR2 reads ANQGSEA. The CDR3 DNA is TGCAGCCACAACCGCGGGTTCCGCTCCTATAATTCACCCCTCCACTTT. Its translation is CSHNRGFRSYNSPLHF. Combining the CDR3 with reference TRBV29-1 and TRBJ1-6 gives the whole variable domain SAVISQKPSRDICQRGTSLTIQCQVDSQVTMMFWYRQQPGQSLTLIATANQGSEATYESGFVIDKFPISRPNLTFSTLTVSNMSPEDSSIYLCSHNRGFRSYNSPLHFGNGTRLTVT.

V gene TRBV5-4 combines with J gene TRBJ2-7; the match to TRBD2 covers 8 bases. V was pared by 0 bases and J by 0 bases, with 5 bases of the junction left unmatched. Germline V gene lookup returns CDR1 SGHNT and CDR2 YYREEE (reference sequence). This CDR3 spans 16 amino acids. CDR3 nucleotides: TGTGCCAGCAGCTTGGCCTCGGGAGGGATCTCCTACGAGCAGTACTTC. Translation gives CASSLASGGISYEQYF.

The chain carries TRBV19 and TRBJ2-2; 8 bases match TRBD2. Germline assignment: CDR1 LNHDA and CDR2 SQIVND (reference sequence). The CDR3 has 15 amino acids. The V segment lost 7 bases and the J segment 6 bases; nucleotides outside the gene matches: 10. The CDR3 DNA follows: TGTGCCAGTACCCGGGGAGCGGGAGTCCCCGGGGAGCTGTTTTTT. Protein sequence: CASTRGAGVPGELFF.

This clone has a single count. This chain connects TRBV5-1 to TRBJ2-4, with D hard to call. This CDR3 is 13 amino acids long. V lost 0 bases and J lost 6, with 7 bases in between. Germline values: CDR1 SGHRS, CDR2 YFSETQ. CDR3 protein: CASSLGFGNIQYF. The CDR3 nucleotides read TGCGCCAGCAGCTTGGGCTTCGGAAACATTCAGTACTTC.

DNA of the CDR3: TGTGCCAGCAGTTTAGGCGGGGGTTTTAATGAAAAACTGTTTTTT. This gives the protein CASSLGGGFNEKLFF. The chain employs TRBV27 and TRBJ1-4; TRBD1 might be the D (5 bases). The V gene's germline CDR1 is MNHEY and CDR2 SMNVEV (reference sequence). The CDR3 sequence is 15 residues long. V was cut by 2 bases and J by 4 bases, with 11 bases left in between.

V is TRBV30 and J is TRBJ2-2; TRBD1 is a possible D gene (6 bases). Germline V gives CDR1 GTSNPN, CDR2 SVGIG (reference sequence). The CDR3 runs to 13 residues. Trimming cost V 5 bases and J 0 bases, with 7 bases left between them. Here the CDR3 reads CAWWTANTGELFF. The CDR3 region has the DNA TGTGCCTGGTGGACAGCGAACACCGGGGAGCTGTTTTTT.

This clone was observed a handful of times. This rearrangement joins TRBV28 to TRBJ2-7; TRBD1 matches at 7 bases. Germline V gene data show CDR1 as MDHEN and CDR2 as SYDVKM. Germline trimming cut 6 bases from V and 2 bases from J; bases unmatched to any gene: 7. The CDR3 is 14 residues long. CDR3 nucleotide sequence: TGTGCCAGCAGAGCTCGGGGACAGCCCTACGAGCAGTACTTC. Residues: CASRARGQPYEQYF. Supplemented by reference TRBV28 and TRBJ2-7, the full variable domain reads DVKVTQSSRYLVKRTGEKVFLECVQDMDHENMFWYRQDPGLGLRLIYFSYDVKMKEKGDIPEGYSVSREKKERFSLILESASTNQTSMYLCASRARGQPYEQYFGPGTRLTVT.

CDR3 sequence: CASSISGTGAQETQYF. CDR3 sequence (DNA): TGTGCCAGCAGCATATCCGGGACAGGGGCCCAAGAGACCCAGTACTTC. The chain has TRBV9 and TRBJ2-5, with TRBD1 identical over 10 bases. CDR3 length: 16 residues. V dropped 4 bases and J dropped 1; count of bases not matched to a gene: 7. Looked up from germline, CDR1 is SGDLS and CDR2 is YYNGEE.

The rearrangement joins TRBV5-1 to TRBJ2-7; 9 bases match TRBD1. Germline CDR1 and CDR2: SGHRS and YFSETQ. The junction had 9 bases not matched to a gene; V was cut back by 3 bases and J by 5 bases. The CDR3 is made up of 15 amino acids. CDR3 amino acids: CASSSPEQGAHEQYF. In nucleotides, the CDR3 is TGCGCCAGCAGCTCGCCCGAACAGGGGGCCCACGAGCAGTACTTC.

The chain recombines TRBV5-1 with TRBJ2-2; D is perhaps TRBD2 (7 bases). The CDR3 extends over 15 amino acids. Germline V gene data show CDR1 as SGHRS and CDR2 as YFSETQ. Trimming took 4 bases from V and 3 from J, leaving 13 bases between them. CDR3 nucleotides: TGCGCCAGCAGCCACATAGGGGGGGACACCGGGGAGCTGTTTTTT. It encodes CASSHIGGDTGELFF.